The clone carrying this T cell receptor beta chain has at least ten counts. The CDR3 runs to 14 residues. Trimming took off 2 bases at V and 5 bases at J, with 13 bases between the two ends. CDR1 MNHEY and CDR2 SVGAGI come from the germline V gene. Hyperthyroidism in the patients, aged 18 to 65, was newly diagnosed and under 2 months in duration. This sample is part of a study of T cells in Graves' hyperthyroidism and ophthalmopathy. Study-level information: Peripheral blood sampling occurred at initial diagnosis, before any treatment.

TCR beta CDR3 regions were amplified from RNA. The TCR CDR3 first-round RT-PCR relied on the HTBI primer set. Each CDR3 protein is one row after TCRdb ran MiXCR on the multiplex PCR reads. The sample consists of a few hundred thousand distinct CDR3 sequences, about 20% of them appearing once. The sequence was collected from a young man with Graves' hyperthyroidism. This rearrangement joins TRBV6-5 to TRBJ2-7; no reliable D call. The specimen was blood. Here the CDR3 DNA reads TGTGCCAGCAGTTACCCGGGCCGCAGCAACGAGCAGTACTTC. It translates to CASSYPGRSNEQYF.